This TCR beta chain was captured by sequencing in a study of blood T cell repertoires in COVID-19. Study-level background: PBMCs, B-cell-depleted T cells, or T cells provided the cDNA or gDNA that made up the material.

TCRdb's table, derived via immunoSEQ multiplex PCR, lists solely in-frame clones and lacks some. The sample lists about 350,000 clones, around nine tenths occurring once. Germline V gives CDR1 KGHSH, CDR2 LQKENI. V lost 0 bases, J lost 0 bases, and 8 bases lay in between. This CDR3 is 16 amino acids long. The receptor was isolated from a woman aged 30 to 39 who had been exposed to COVID-19. What was sequenced was PBMCs or T cells enriched from blood (not recorded which). The chain employs TRBV18 and TRBJ1-4; D gene unclear. The CDR3 nucleotides are TGTGCCAGCTCACCACCGGGCTCCCCAACTAATGAAAAACTGTTTTTT. Translated, it gives CASSPPGSPTNEKLFF.